This T cell receptor beta chain was sequenced during a study of PD-1 blockade in classical Hodgkin lymphoma. General study findings and limits: A significant rise in TCR diversity by C4D1 was seen for CD4+ but not CD8+ cells. Sources of repertoire differences remain undefined, possibly disease activity or prior therapy. Complete responders' baseline diversity resembled that of newly diagnosed patients. A reduction in baseline TCR diversity was reportedly seen in newly diagnosed patients relative to healthy donors.

With regard to this clone: Its antigen is unidentified.

Time point meaning: cycle 4 day 1 (C4D1), after less than 7 weeks of nivolumab. Relapse was seen in all patients after autologous stem cell transplantation, and brentuximab vedotin exposure was variable. The CDR3 is 13 amino acids. Trimming left V 6 bases short and J 1 base short, with 9 bases between. Germline CDR1 is MGHRA and CDR2 is YSYEKL. Here immunoSEQ multiplex PCR was the method, and the copy in TCRdb shows in-frame clones only, minus some. In the table there are about 85,000 clones, 90% of which are singletons. The TCR originated in a human donor with classical Hodgkin lymphoma. This sequence joins TRBV4-1 and TRBJ2-5, with D possibly being TRBD2 (6 bases). Sequenced material: peripheral blood mononuclear cells (PBMCs), taken before the fourth cycle of nivolumab. The CDR3 DNA is TGCGCCAGCAGTACGGGACTCCAAGAGACCCAGTACTTC. As protein: CASSTGLQETQYF.